This TCR beta chain was identified in a study of metastatic and nonmetastatic thyroid tumors. Study information: Malignant and benign thyroid patients had repertoires compared in peripheral blood and tumor or nodule tissue.

This clone showed up many times. The antigen remains undetermined. Through MiXCR, TCRdb re-clonotyped the PCR reads. The data hold some 14,000 clones, with around 28% observed a single time. Study-wide results and limits: Significantly greater TCR beta diversity was reportedly found in malignant thyroid tumors than in benign nodules (in blood and tumor).

Every patient underwent thyroid surgery untreated. V lost 2 bases and J lost 5, with 15 bases in between. The CDR3 is 15 residues long. The germline gives CDR1 GTSNPN, CDR2 SVGIG (reference sequence). Sequencing was done on a sample of tumor tissue. This receptor was obtained from a male donor with papillary thyroid cancer or a benign thyroid nodule (not recorded which). Some clones in this sample may be carry-over from other donors' samples. V usage is TRBV30 and J usage is TRBJ1-4; D perhaps matches TRBD1 (5 bases). The CDR3 DNA follows: TGTGCCTGGAGTTTCCTGACAGACACAAATGAAAAACTGTTTTTT. Amino acids: CAWSFLTDTNEKLFF. The full variable domain, in which reference TRBV30 and TRBJ1-4 provide the parts outside the CDR3, is SQTIHQWPATLVQPVGSPLSLECTVEGTSNPNLYWYRQAAGRGLQLLFYSVGIGQISSEVPQNLSASRPQDRQFILSSKKLLLSDSGFYLCAWSFLTDTNEKLFFGSGTQLSVL.